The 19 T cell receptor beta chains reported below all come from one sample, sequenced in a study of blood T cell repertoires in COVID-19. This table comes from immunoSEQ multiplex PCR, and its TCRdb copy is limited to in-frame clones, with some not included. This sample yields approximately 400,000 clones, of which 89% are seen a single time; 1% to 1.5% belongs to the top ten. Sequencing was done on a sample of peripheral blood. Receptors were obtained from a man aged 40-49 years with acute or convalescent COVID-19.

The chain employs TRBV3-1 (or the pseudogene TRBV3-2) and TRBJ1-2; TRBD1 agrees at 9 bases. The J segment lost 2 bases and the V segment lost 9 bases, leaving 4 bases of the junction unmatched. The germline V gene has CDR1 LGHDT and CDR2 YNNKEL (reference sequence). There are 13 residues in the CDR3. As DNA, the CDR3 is TGTGCCAGTCACGACAGGGGGAACTATGGCTACACCTTC. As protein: CASHDRGNYGYTF.

The CDR3 is CASRARDYGYTF. CDR3 DNA sequence: TGTGCCAGCAGAGCCAGGGATTATGGCTACACCTTC. This chain connects TRBV12-3 or TRBV12-4 to TRBJ1-2; maybe TRBD1 (5 bases). There are 12 residues in the CDR3. V was shortened by 6 bases and J by 5 bases, with 10 bases between the two germline ends.

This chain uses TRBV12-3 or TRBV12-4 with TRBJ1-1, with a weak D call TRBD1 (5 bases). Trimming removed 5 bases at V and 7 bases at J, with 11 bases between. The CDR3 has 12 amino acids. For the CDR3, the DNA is TGTGCCAGCAGTGGGACGGGAGATGAAGCTTTCTTT. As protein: CASSGTGDEAFF.

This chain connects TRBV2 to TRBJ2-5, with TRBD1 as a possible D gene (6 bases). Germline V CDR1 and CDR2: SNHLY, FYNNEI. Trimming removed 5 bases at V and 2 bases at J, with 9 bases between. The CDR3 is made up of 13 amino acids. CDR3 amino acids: CASSSQGQETQYF. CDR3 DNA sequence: TGTGCCAGCAGTTCTCAGGGGCAAGAGACCCAGTACTTC.

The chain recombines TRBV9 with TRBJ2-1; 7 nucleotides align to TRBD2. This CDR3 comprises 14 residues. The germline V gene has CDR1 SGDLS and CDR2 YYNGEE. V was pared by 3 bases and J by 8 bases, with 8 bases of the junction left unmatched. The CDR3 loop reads CASSAGRWADEQFF. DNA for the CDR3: TGTGCCAGCAGCGCCGGGAGGTGGGCGGATGAGCAGTTCTTC.

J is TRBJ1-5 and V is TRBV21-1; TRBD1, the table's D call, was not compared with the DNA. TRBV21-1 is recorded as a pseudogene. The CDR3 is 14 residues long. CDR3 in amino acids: CASSCGDRDQPQHF. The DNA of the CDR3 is TGTGCCAGCAGCTGTGGGGACAGGGACCAGCCCCAGCATTTT.

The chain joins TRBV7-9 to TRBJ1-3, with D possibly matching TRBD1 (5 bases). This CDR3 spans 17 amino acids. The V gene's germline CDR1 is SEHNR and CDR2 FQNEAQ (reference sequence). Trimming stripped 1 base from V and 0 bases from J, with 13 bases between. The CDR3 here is CASSLDGSGNSGNTIYF. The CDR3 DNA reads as TGTGCCAGCAGCTTAGATGGATCAGGGAACTCTGGAAACACCATATATTTT.

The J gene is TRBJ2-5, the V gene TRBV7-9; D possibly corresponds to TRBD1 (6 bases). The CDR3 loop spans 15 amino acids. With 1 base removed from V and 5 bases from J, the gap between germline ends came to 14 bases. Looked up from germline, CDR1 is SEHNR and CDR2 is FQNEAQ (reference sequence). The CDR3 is CASSLGSDSSETQYF. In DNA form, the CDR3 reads TGTGCCAGCAGCTTAGGATCGGACAGCTCCGAGACCCAGTACTTC.

CDR3 sequence reads: CASSELRDSFYEQYF. CDR3 nucleotides: TGTGCCAGCAGTGAATTACGGGACAGTTTCTACGAGCAGTACTTC. The V call is TRBV6-1, the J call TRBJ2-7; 7 positions match TRBD1. This CDR3 is 15 amino acids long. Germline V gene sequence: CDR1 MNHNS, CDR2 SASEGT. V lost 2 bases, J lost 3 bases, and 7 bases stayed unmatched.

CDR3 protein: CATSSDRQGSGNIQYF. The CDR3 DNA reads as TGTGCCACCAGCAGTGATAGACAGGGTTCTGGGAACATTCAGTACTTC. The chain uses TRBV15 and TRBJ2-4; 7 positions agree with TRBD1. This CDR3 spans 16 amino acids. CDR1 and CDR2 from the germline V gene are LNHNV and YYDKDF (reference sequence). The V gene end was trimmed by 3 bases and the J gene end by 7 bases; junction bases not matched to a gene: 12.

CDR3: CASSHGTGGTHTQYF. The DNA for the CDR3 is TGTGCCAGCAGCCACGGGACAGGGGGTACTCACACGCAGTATTTT. This sequence joins TRBV28 and TRBJ2-3; 11 bases fit TRBD1. Per the germline V gene, CDR1 is MDHEN and CDR2 is SYDVKM. Trimming at V came to 6 bases and at J to 9 bases, leaving 11 bases not matched to a gene. The CDR3 totals 15 residues.

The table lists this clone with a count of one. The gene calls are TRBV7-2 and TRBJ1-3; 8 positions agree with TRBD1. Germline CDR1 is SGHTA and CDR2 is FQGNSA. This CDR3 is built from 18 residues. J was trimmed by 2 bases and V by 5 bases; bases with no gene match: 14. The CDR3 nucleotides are TGTGCCAGCAGCCTGAACCGACAGGGGCCGGGGGCTGGAAACACCATATATTTT. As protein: CASSLNRQGPGAGNTIYF.

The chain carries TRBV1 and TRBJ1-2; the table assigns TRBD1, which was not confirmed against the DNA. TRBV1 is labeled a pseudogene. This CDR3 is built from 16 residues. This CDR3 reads CTSSPETTGTVYGYTF. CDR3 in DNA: TGCACCAGCAGCCCAGAAACGACAGGGACAGTCTATGGCTACACCTTC.

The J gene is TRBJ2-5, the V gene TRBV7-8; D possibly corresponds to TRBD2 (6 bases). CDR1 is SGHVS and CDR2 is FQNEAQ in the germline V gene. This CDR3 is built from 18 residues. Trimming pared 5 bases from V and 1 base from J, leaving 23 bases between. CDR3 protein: CASSPARAGLKPQETQYF. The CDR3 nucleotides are TGTGCCAGCAGCCCCGCAAGGGCGGGGCTCAAGCCCCAAGAGACCCAGTACTTC.

In nucleotides, the CDR3 is TGTGCCAGCAGCCAAGATTTAGGGAGTGGGGCCCAGTACTTC. Protein: CASSQDLGSGAQYF. The chain has TRBV3-1 (or the pseudogene TRBV3-2) and TRBJ2-5, with D possibly being TRBD2 (5 bases). The CDR3 has 14 residues. Germline V gene lookup returns CDR1 LGHDT and CDR2 YNNKEL (reference sequence). Trimming removed 0 bases from V and 9 bases from J, with 14 bases in between.

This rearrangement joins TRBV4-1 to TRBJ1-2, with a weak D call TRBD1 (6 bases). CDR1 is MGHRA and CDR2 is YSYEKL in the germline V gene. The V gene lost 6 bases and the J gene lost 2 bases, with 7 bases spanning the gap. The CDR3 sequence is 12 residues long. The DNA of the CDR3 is TGCGCCAGCAGACAGGGAAACTATGGCTACACCTTC. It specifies CASRQGNYGYTF.

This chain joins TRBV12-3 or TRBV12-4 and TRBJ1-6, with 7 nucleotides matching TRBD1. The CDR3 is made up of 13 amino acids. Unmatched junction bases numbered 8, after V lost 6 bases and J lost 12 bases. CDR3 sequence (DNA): TGTGCCAGCAGCTCGGGACAGCCCCAACCCCTCCACTTT. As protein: CASSSGQPQPLHF.

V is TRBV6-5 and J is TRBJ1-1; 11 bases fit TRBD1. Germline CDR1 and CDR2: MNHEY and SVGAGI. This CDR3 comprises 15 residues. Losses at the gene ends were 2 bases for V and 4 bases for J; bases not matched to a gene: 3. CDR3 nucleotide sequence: TGTGCCAGCAGTTACGGACAGGGGGCTATCACTGAAGCTTTCTTT. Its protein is CASSYGQGAITEAFF.

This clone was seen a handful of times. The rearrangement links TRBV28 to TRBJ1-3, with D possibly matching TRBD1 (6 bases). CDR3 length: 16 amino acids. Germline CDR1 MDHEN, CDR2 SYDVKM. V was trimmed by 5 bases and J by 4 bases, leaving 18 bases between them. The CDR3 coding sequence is TGTGCCAGCAGTACGATAAAAACAGGGTCGGGAAACACCATATATTTT. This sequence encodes CASSTIKTGSGNTIYF.